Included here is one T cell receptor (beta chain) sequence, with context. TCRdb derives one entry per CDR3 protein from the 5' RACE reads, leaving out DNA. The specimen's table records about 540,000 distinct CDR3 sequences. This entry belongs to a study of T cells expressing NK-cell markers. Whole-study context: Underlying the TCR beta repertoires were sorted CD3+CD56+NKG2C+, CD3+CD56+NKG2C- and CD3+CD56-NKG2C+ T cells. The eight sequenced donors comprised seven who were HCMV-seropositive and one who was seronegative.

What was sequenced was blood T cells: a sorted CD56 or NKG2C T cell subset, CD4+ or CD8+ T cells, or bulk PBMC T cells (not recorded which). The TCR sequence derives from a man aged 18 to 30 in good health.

Here the CDR3 reads CSASPRGSPLHF. V usage is TRBV20-1 and J usage is TRBJ1-6; lacking DNA, the TRBD1 call made by TCRdb goes unchecked. CDR3 length: 12 residues. Germline assignment: CDR1 DFQATT and CDR2 SNEGSKA (reference sequence).